This T cell receptor (beta chain) comes out of a study of blood T cells in healthy people across ages (dated by TCRdb to about 2015). Concerning the study at large: In model experiments, roughly one uniquely barcoded TCR beta cDNA molecule per two T cells was captured by template switching. Using deep sequencing normalized with unique cDNA molecular identifiers, the study measured how TCR beta repertoire diversity changes with age. The donors were split into four age groups: young (average about 16 years), middle-aged (around 40), aged (62) and long-lived (more than 80). Donors of different ages were randomly distributed across sequencing lanes to avoid experimental bias. For two donors (one aged 18 to 30 and one aged 80 or older), the study analyzed two additional independent replicas of 1 million unique cDNA reads from the same blood draw. On the study overall, not on this receptor specifically: Since profiling was done on bulk unsorted PBMCs, naive and antigen-experienced compartments could not be conclusively compared. Observed TCR beta diversity correlated strongly with the percentage of naive T cells measured by flow cytometry. Estimates of total diversity based on one million sequenced T cells were regarded as lower bounds and as underestimates. Compared with the aged group, the long-lived group had more naive CD4+ T cells, fewer expanded clones and increased TCR diversity, a pattern suggesting age selection. The CMV infection status of donors was not known, potentially confounding age-related changes in expanded clonotypes. As age increased, observed TCR beta diversity per million T cells dropped in a roughly linear way, and a significant reduction was already evident by age 40.

The method behind the library was 5' RACE. The sequencing machine was an Illumina HiSeq 2500. A second PCR of about 6 to 11 cycles was performed with a sample-barcoded 5' primer and a J-beta primer mix. Each TCR beta cDNA molecule received a unique molecular identifier from a template-switch 5' adaptor carrying 12 random nucleotides. At least 2.5 million CDR3-containing paired-end reads were obtained from each sample. The Mint cDNA synthesis kit, primed by a TRBC-specific oligonucleotide, was used to synthesize first-strand cDNA from all RNA. Following uracil-DNA glycosylase treatment, all cDNA underwent a first 18-cycle PCR with the universal primers M1SS and BC2_uni_R. The original pipeline was this. Each sample was normalized by randomly selecting 1 million high-quality reads, each carrying a distinct molecular identifier. Reads sharing molecular identifiers were discarded rather than binned into consensus sequences. MiTCR, set to a Q25 quality threshold and the strictest error-elimination algorithm, was used for CDR3 identification, clonotype clustering and error correction. Lower-bound total TCR beta diversity was estimated with a nonparametric unseen species model using Euler transformation. Starting from the raw public reads, TCRdb applied fastp trimming at Q25, assembled clones with MiXCR and retained in-frame beta chains. Rows matching on CDR3 protein sequence are summarized as one entry with the most common DNA and genes. TCRdb, not the authors, supplied the V and J calls. This sample has 800,000 to 950,000 distinct CDR3 sequences in its table, and around 36% of those were observed once. The ten largest clones capture 10% to 15% of the sample.

The trim is 7 bases for V and 2 bases for J, with a gap of 15 bases between the germline ends. From cysteine to phenylalanine, the CDR3 is 14 amino acids long. The read is trimmed to its CDR3 DNA, 42 bases read in frame from base 1. The roughly 38 donors, aged about 6 to 95 years, were systemically healthy Caucasian individuals from Russia. About 10 milliliters of peripheral blood were drawn from each donor into EDTA-treated Vacutainer tubes. PBMCs were isolated by Ficoll-Paque density-gradient centrifugation, with at least 6 million obtained per sample. Total RNA, at least 6 micrograms per sample, was extracted from PBMCs with Trizol reagent. Naive CD45RAhigh/CD27high T cell percentages were measured by flow cytometry on a PBMC aliquot from every donor. This clonotype was counted only a few times. This clone's antigen is unknown. Base quality data are lacking; no much larger clone is found one base away.

The chain joins TRBV12-3 or TRBV12-4 to TRBJ2-7; the best D guess is TRBD2, with 5 bases matching. The sequence was obtained from a man between 18 and 29 years old in good health. Sequencing was done on a sample of blood. CDR3 reads: CASTTEGSAYEQYF. The nucleotide sequence is given as TGTGCCAGCACCACCGAGGGATCAGCCTACGAGCAGTACTTC.